This T cell receptor (beta chain) was retrieved from a study of T cells in Graves' hyperthyroidism and ophthalmopathy. Study-wide points: Appearing also in blood were most of the thyroid clonotypes expanded above 0.001. A median around 6.8 months before onset, the model predicted ophthalmopathy.

There were TCR beta CDR3 regions amplified from RNA transcripts. HTBI primers drove first-round RT-PCR of the TCR CDR3. TCRdb itself ran the multiplex PCR reads through MiXCR, one entry per CDR3 protein. The data contain around 700,000 distinct CDR3 sequences, around a sixth of them singletons. The CDR3 is made up of 12 amino acids. After removal of 5 bases from V and 7 bases from J, the junction contained 6 bases not matched to a gene. Germline V gene lookup returns CDR1 SQVTM and CDR2 ANQGSEA. This clonotype was counted only a few times. The target antigen is unknown. The sequence was collected from a woman aged 45-65 years with Graves' hyperthyroidism that later progressed to Graves' ophthalmopathy. The chain has TRBV29-1 and TRBJ2-7, with 9 positions matching TRBD2. Sequencing was carried out using blood. The CDR3 coding sequence is TGCAGCGTTATAGCGGGGGTGGGGGAGCAGTACTTC. Protein product: CSVIAGVGEQYF.